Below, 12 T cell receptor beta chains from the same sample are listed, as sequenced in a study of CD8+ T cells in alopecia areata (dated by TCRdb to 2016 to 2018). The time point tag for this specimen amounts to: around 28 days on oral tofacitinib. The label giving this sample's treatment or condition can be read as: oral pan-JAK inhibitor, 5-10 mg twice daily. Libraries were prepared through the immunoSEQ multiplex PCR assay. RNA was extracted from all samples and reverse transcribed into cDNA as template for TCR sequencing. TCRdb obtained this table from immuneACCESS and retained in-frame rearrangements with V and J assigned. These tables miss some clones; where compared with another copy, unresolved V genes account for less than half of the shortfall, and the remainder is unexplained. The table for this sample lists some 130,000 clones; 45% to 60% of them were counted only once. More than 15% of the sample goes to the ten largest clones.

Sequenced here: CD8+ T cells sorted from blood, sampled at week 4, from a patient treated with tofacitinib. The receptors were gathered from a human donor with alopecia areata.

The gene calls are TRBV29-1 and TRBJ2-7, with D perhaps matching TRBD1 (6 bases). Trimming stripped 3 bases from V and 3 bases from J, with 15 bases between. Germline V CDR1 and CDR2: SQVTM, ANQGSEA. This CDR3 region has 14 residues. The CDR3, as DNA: TGCAGCGTTGAGGGTTCGGGACATGACTACGAGCAGTACTTC. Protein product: CSVEGSGHDYEQYF.

The CDR3 coding sequence is TGTGCCAGCAGCCTCGGCGGTAATTCACCCCTCCACTTT. Encoded protein: CASSLGGNSPLHF. The rearrangement links TRBV7-3 to TRBJ1-6, with no clear D. This CDR3 is 13 amino acids long. Germline V gene lookup returns CDR1 SGHTA and CDR2 FQGTGA. The V end was cut by 5 bases, the J end by 6 bases, with 8 bases between.

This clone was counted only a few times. CDR3 amino acids: CASTSGSTEAFF. The CDR3 nucleotides are TGTGCCAGCACCTCTGGGAGCACTGAAGCTTTCTTT. The chain recombines TRBV6-1 with TRBJ1-1; D is ambiguous. Trimming took off 7 bases at V and 4 bases at J, with 10 bases between the two ends. Germline V gene data show CDR1 as MNHNS and CDR2 as SASEGT. The length of the CDR3 is 12 residues.

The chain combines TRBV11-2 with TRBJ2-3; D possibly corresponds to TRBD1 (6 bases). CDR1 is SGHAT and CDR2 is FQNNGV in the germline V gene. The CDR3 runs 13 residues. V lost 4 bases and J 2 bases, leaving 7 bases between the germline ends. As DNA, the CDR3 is TGTGCCAGCAGCTGGGACATCACAGATACGCAGTATTTT. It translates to CASSWDITDTQYF.

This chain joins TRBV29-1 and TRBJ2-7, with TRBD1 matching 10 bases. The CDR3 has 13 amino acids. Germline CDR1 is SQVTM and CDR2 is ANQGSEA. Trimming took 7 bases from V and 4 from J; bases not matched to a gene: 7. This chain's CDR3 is CSAADRGWYEQYF. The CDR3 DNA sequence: TGCAGCGCAGCGGACAGGGGGTGGTACGAGCAGTACTTC.

The CDR3 coding sequence is TGTGCCAGCAGCGAGGGCAGGGGTGGCACAGATACGCAGTATTTT. Translated, it gives CASSEGRGGTDTQYF. The genes are TRBV9 and TRBJ2-3, with D tentatively TRBD1 (6 bases). Trimming took 3 bases from V and 1 from J, leaving 12 bases between them. CDR1 and CDR2 (germline): SGDLS, YYNGEE. The CDR3 runs 15 residues.

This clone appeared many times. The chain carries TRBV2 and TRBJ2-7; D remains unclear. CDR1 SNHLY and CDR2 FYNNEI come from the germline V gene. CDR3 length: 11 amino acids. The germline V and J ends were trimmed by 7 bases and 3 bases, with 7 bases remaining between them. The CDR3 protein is CASTQRYEQYF. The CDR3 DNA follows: TGTGCCAGCACTCAACGCTACGAGCAGTACTTC.

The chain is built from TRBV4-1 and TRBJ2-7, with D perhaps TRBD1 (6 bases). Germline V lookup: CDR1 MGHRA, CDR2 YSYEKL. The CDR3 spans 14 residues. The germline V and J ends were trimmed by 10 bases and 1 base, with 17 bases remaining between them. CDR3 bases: TGCGCCACCGCCCTCCGGGACACATCCTACGAGCAGTACTTC. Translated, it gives CATALRDTSYEQYF.

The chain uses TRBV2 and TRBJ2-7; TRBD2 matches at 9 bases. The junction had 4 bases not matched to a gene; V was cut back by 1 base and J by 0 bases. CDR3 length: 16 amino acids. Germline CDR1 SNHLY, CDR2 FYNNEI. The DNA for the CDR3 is TGTGCCAGCAGTGAAGGTTCTAGCGGGGACTCCTACGAGCAGTACTTC. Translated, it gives CASSEGSSGDSYEQYF. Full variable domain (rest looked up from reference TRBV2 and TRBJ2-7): EPEVTQTPSHQVTQMGQEVILRCVPISNHLYFYWYRQILGQKVEFLVSFYNNEISEKSEIFDDQFSVERPDGSNFTLKIRSTKLEDSAMYFCASSEGSSGDSYEQYFGPGTRLTVT.

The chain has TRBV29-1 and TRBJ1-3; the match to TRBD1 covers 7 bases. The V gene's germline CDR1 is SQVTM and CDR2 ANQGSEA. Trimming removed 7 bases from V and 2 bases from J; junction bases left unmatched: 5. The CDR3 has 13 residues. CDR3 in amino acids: CSATGSPGNTIYF. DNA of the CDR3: TGCAGCGCGACAGGGTCCCCTGGAAACACCATATATTTT.

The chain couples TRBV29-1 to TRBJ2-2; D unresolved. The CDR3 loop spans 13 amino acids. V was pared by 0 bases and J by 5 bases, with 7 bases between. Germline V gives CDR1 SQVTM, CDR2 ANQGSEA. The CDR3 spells CSVEDPVTGELFF. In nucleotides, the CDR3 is TGCAGCGTTGAAGATCCTGTTACCGGGGAGCTGTTTTTT.

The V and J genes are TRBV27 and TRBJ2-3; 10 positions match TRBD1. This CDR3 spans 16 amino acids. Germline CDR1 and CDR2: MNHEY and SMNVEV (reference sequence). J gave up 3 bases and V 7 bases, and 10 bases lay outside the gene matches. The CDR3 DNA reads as TGTGCCAGCATCCTCTCCGGACAGGGGGGGACAGATACGCAGTATTTT. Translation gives CASILSGQGGTDTQYF.